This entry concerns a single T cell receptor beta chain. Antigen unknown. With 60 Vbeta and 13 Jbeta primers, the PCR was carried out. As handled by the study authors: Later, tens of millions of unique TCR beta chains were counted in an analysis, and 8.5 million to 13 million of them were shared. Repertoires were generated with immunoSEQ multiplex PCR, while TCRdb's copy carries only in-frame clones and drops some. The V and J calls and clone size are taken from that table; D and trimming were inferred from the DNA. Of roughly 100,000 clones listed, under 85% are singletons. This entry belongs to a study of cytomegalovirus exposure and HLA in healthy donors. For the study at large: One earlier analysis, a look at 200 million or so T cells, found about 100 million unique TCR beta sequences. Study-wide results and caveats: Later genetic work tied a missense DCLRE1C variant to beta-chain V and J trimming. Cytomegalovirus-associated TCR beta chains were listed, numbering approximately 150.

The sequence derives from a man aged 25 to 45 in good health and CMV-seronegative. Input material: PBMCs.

The CDR3 region is CASSSGTGGHYEQYF. CDR3 sequence (DNA): TGTGCCAGCAGCTCAGGGACAGGCGGGCACTACGAGCAGTACTTC. J is TRBJ2-7 and V is TRBV5-8, with 8 nucleotides matching TRBD1. Germline V gene lookup returns CDR1 SGHTS and CDR2 YDEGEE. CDR3 length: 15 residues. V lost 3 bases and J lost 3; bases outside the gene matches: 8.